This T cell receptor beta chain appears in the sequencing data of a study of shared clonotypes between healthy human individuals. The CDR3 is made up of 16 amino acids. Germline CDR1 is SGHAT and CDR2 is FQDESV (reference sequence). V lost 3 bases, J lost 7 bases, and 8 bases stayed unmatched. TCRdb's table, derived via immunoSEQ multiplex PCR, lists solely in-frame clones and lacks some. The sample has 1.4 million to 1.5 million clones, roughly 96% seen once; the top ten hold roughly 1.2%. The sample comprised naive CD4+ T cells sorted from blood. Subset indicated: CD45RA+ positively selected. The chain recombines TRBV11-1 with TRBJ2-2; TRBD2 matches 10 bases. This sequence originates from a man younger than 40 in good health. The CDR3 is CASSFKREGPGGELFF. CDR3 DNA: TGTGCCAGCAGCTTTAAGCGGGAGGGCCCTGGCGGGGAGCTGTTTTTT.